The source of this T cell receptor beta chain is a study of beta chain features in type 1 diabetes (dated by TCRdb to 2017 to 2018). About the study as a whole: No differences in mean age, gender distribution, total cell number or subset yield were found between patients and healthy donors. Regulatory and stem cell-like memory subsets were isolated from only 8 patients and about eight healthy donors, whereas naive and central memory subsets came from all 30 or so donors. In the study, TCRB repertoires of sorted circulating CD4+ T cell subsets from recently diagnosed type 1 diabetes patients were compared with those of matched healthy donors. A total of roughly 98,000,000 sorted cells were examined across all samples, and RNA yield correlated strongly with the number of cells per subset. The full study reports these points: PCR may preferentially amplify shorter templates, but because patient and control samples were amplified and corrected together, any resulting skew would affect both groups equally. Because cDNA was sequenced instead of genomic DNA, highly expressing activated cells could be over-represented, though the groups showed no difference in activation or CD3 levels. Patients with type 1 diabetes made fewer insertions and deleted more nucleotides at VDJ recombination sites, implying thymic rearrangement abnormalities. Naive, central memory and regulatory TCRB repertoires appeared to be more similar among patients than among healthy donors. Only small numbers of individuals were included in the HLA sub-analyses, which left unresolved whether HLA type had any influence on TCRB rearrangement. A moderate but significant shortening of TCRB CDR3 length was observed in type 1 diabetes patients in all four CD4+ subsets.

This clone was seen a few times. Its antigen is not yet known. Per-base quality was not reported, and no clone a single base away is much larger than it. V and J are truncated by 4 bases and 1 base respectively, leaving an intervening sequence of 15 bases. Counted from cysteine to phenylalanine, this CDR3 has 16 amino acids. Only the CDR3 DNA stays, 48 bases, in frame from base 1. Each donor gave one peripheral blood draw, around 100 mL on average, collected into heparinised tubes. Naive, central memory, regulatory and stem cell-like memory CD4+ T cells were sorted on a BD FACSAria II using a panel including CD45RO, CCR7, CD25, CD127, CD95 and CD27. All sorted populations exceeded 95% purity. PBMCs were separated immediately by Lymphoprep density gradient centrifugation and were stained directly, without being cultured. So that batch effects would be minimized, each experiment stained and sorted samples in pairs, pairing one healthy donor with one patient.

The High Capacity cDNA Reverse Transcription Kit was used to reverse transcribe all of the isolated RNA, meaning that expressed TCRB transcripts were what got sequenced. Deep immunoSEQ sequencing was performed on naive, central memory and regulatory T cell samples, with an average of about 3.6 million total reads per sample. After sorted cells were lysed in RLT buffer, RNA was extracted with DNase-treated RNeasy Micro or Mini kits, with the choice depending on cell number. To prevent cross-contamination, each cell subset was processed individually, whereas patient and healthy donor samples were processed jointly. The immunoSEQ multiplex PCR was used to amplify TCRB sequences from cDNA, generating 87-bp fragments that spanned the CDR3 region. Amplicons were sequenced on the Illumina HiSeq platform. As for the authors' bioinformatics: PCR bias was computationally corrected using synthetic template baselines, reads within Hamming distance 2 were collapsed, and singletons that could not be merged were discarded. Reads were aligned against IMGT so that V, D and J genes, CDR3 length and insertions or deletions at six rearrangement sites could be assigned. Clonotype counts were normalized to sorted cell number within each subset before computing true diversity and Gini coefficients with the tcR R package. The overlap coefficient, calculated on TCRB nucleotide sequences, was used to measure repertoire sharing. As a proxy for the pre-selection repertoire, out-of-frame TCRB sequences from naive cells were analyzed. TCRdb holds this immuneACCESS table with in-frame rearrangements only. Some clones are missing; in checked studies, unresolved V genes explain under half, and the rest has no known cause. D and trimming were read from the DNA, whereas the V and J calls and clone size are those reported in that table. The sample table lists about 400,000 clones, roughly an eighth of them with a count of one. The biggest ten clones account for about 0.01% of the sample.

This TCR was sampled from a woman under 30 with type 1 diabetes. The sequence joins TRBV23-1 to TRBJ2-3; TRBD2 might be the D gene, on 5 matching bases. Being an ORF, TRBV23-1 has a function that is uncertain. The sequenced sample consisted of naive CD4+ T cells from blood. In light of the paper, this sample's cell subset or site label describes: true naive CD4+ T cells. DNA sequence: TGCGCCAGCAGTCCCCGCGGGTGGCTAGGCACAGATACGCAGTATTTT. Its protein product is CASSPRGWLGTDTQYF.